A selection of T cell receptor beta chains follows, all from one sample in a study of T-cell memory formation after mild COVID-19. TCRdb re-analysed the 5' RACE reads in MiXCR, keeping a single row per CDR3 protein. The sample records 380,000 or so distinct CDR3 sequences, around an eighth being singletons. Material for sequencing was PBMCs or a T cell subset sorted from them (not recorded which). The source is a young man who had mild COVID-19 (a few samples of this study predate the infection). Cell type and time point are not known. Both conserved end residues are part of each CDR3. D genes are given only for firm matches. Rows may omit the clone size; those that give it use once, few, many or a size class.

size	D	J	V	DNA	CDR3
few	TRBD1	TRBJ2-7	TRBV6-2/TRBV6-3	TGTGCCAGCAGTCCGACCGGGACAGGGCCCTCTCTTCCCTACGAGCAGTACTTC	CASSPTGTGPSLPYEQYF
many	TRBD2	TRBJ2-7	TRBV20-1	TGCAGTGCTAGAGCTGCGGAGGGAGGGGCCTACGAGCAGTACTTC	CSARAAEGGAYEQYF
-	-	TRBJ1-5	TRBV4-3	TGCGCCAGCAGCCAAAGACCGACGGTATCGGGGGCTTATAGCAATCAGCCCCAGCATTTT	CASSQRPTVSGAYSNQPQHF
-	TRBD1	TRBJ2-5	TRBV11-3	TGTGCCAGCAGCCGCCGAACAGGGGGCCATCAAGAGACCCAGTACTTC	CASSRRTGGHQETQYF
-	-	TRBJ2-5	TRBV9	TGTGCCAGCAGCGACGAAACGGGGGCGGAGACCCAGTACTTC	CASSDETGAETQYF
-	-	TRBJ1-6	TRBV6-2/TRBV6-3	TGTGCCAGCAGTTACAAGGCTTCACCCCTCCACTTT	CASSYKASPLHF
-	-	TRBJ1-3	TRBV9	TGTGCCAGCAGCCCGCAAATGAGCTCTGGAAACACCATATATTTT	CASSPQMSSGNTIYF
-	-	TRBJ2-1	TRBV16	TGTGCCAGCAGCCGCGAAAGGCTGAGTAGCTCCTACAATGAGCAGTTCTTC	CASSRERLSSSYNEQFF
-	-	TRBJ1-2	TRBV7-9	TGTGCCAGCAGTCAGGGGCTCCCGGAAGACTACACCTTC	CASSQGLPEDYTF
few	-	TRBJ2-5	TRBV7-6	TGTGCCAGCAGCTCCACCCGACAGCAAGAGACCCAGTACTTC	CASSSTRQQETQYF
few	-	TRBJ2-4	TRBV4-1	TGCGCCAGCAGTCCCCCCCAGGCCCCGAGGGACATTCAGTACTTC	CASSPPQAPRDIQYF
many	-	TRBJ1-2	TRBV20-1	TGCAGTGCTGGACAGAGACTCTATGGCTACACCTTC	CSAGQRLYGYTF
-	-	TRBJ2-3	TRBV7-2	TGTGCCAGCAGCTTAATCCCTGGGGATACGCAGTATTTT	CASSLIPGDTQYF